Following are 24 T cell receptor beta chains from one sample sequenced in a study of cytomegalovirus exposure and HLA in healthy donors (dated by TCRdb to 2016 to 2017). The library came from the immunoSEQ multiplex PCR assay. Sourced from immuneACCESS, this table was stored by TCRdb with only in-frame sequences that have V and J called. A share of the clones is absent; for the studies checked, an unresolved V gene accounts for under half, and the remainder has no known explanation. This sample gives 150,000 to 200,000 clones in total; more than 75% of them show up just once. The ten biggest clones cover about 7.2% of the sample. The sequencing sample was made of PBMCs. These receptors came from a man aged 30 to 45 in good health and CMV-seropositive.

V usage is TRBV30 and J usage is TRBJ2-7; D perhaps matches TRBD1 (6 bases). This CDR3 region has 13 residues. V lost 2 bases and J 4 bases, leaving 12 bases between the germline ends. Germline-derived CDR1 and CDR2 are GTSNPN and SVGIG (reference sequence). The CDR3 DNA is TGTGCCTGGAGTCGGGACATCACTTACGAGCAGTACTTC. Protein: CAWSRDITYEQYF. Variable domain in full (rest from reference TRBV30 and TRBJ2-7): SQTIHQWPATLVQPVGSPLSLECTVEGTSNPNLYWYRQAAGRGLQLLFYSVGIGQISSEVPQNLSASRPQDRQFILSSKKLLLSDSGFYLCAWSRDITYEQYFGPGTRLTVT.

This clone was counted only a few times. This chain joins TRBV30 and TRBJ1-5; perhaps TRBD1 as D (5 bases). CDR1 and CDR2 from the germline V gene are GTSNPN and SVGIG (reference sequence). The CDR3 covers 14 residues. The ends were cut back, 2 bases at V and 3 bases at J, with 11 bases in the middle. The CDR3 here is CAWSWGSDNQPQHF. In DNA form, the CDR3 reads TGTGCCTGGAGTTGGGGGTCAGACAATCAGCCCCAGCATTTT.

The J gene is TRBJ2-7, the V gene TRBV27, with unresolved D. Germline-derived CDR1 and CDR2 are MNHEY and SMNVEV (reference sequence). V dropped 6 bases and J dropped 6 bases, with 15 bases sitting between them. The CDR3 is 13 amino acids. CDR3 coding DNA: TGTGCCAGCAGCCTAAGAGAGCTTTCCGAGCAGTACTTC. Its translation is CASSLRELSEQYF.

The rearrangement links TRBV7-8 to TRBJ1-2; 10 positions match TRBD1. Germline CDR1 and CDR2: SGHVS and FQNEAQ. This CDR3 comprises 18 residues. The junction had 15 bases not matched to a gene; V was cut back by 8 bases and J by 0 bases. The CDR3 here is CASGPAAPGTGANYGYTF. CDR3 nucleotides: TGTGCCAGCGGCCCCGCGGCACCCGGGACAGGGGCTAACTATGGCTACACCTTC.

This chain connects TRBV9 to TRBJ2-7, with D perhaps TRBD1 or TRBD2 (5 bases each). V was pared by 0 bases and J by 6 bases, with 10 bases between. This CDR3 region has 13 residues. The germline CDR1 and CDR2 sequences are SGDLS and YYNGEE. Here the CDR3 DNA reads TGTGCCAGCAGCGTAGGGGGGAGTTCCGAGCAGTACTTC. This codes for CASSVGGSSEQYF.

The sample holds one count of this clone. The chain uses TRBV27 and TRBJ2-7; tentatively, D is TRBD1 or TRBD2 (5 bases each). Germline V gene lookup returns CDR1 MNHEY and CDR2 SMNVEV (reference sequence). This CDR3 comprises 15 residues. The V gene lost 4 bases and the J gene lost 0 bases, with 13 bases spanning the gap. The CDR3, as DNA: TGTGCCAGCAGTTACGGGACGGCGAGCTCCTACGAGCAGTACTTC. Protein sequence: CASSYGTASSYEQYF.

This chain uses TRBV28 with TRBJ2-7, with 11 positions matching TRBD2. The CDR3 length is 17 residues. V lost 6 bases and J lost 4; bases outside the gene matches: 14. Germline values: CDR1 MDHEN, CDR2 SYDVKM. The CDR3 nucleotides are TGTGCCAGCAGGGACAGGGGACTAGCGGAAAGAATGTACGAGCAGTACTTC. Its protein is CASRDRGLAERMYEQYF.

This clone was picked up a small number of times. The J gene is TRBJ2-7, the V gene TRBV9; D possibly corresponds to TRBD2 (6 bases). The CDR3 covers 16 residues. V gave up 2 bases and J gave up 0 bases, with 15 bases separating them. Germline CDR1 is SGDLS and CDR2 is YYNGEE. The DNA of the CDR3 is TGTGCCAGCAGCGTCCCCTCGGGACTTCCCTCCTACGAGCAGTACTTC. Its translation is CASSVPSGLPSYEQYF.

This rearrangement joins TRBV30 to TRBJ2-1, with 10 nucleotides matching TRBD2. V was pared by 1 base and J by 4 bases, with 7 bases of the junction left unmatched. In germline, CDR1 is GTSNPN, CDR2 SVGIG (reference sequence). This CDR3 spans 16 amino acids. The DNA for the CDR3 is TGTGCCTGGAGTGCGGAGCGGGGGGGAGGTTACAATGAGCAGTTCTTC. Amino acids: CAWSAERGGGYNEQFF.

The chain employs TRBV25-1 and TRBJ2-7, with TRBD1 matching over 10 bases. Germline CDR1 reads MGHDK; CDR2 reads SYGVNS. V lost 1 base to trimming and J lost 4 bases; unmatched junction nucleotides: 4. The CDR3 spans 15 residues. In nucleotides, the CDR3 is TGTGCCAGCAGTGAATCTGGGACAGGGGAATACGAGCAGTACTTC. Its translation is CASSESGTGEYEQYF.

This clone was found once. The chain recombines TRBV9 with TRBJ1-4, with TRBD1 identical over 8 bases. V shed 3 bases and J 7 bases; nucleotides not matched to a gene: 8. The CDR3 consists of 15 residues. From germline, CDR1 is SGDLS and CDR2 YYNGEE. The DNA of the CDR3 is TGTGCCAGCAGCGCGACAGGGGCACCAGGTGAAAAACTGTTTTTT. This encodes CASSATGAPGEKLFF.

The chain couples TRBV15 to TRBJ1-1; D unclear. The germline V gene encodes CDR1 LNHNV and CDR2 YYDKDF (reference sequence). Trimming removed 9 bases at V and 0 bases at J, with 11 bases between. The CDR3 length is 13 residues. The CDR3 region has the DNA TGTGCCACGCAGCGGGATATGAACACTGAAGCTTTCTTT. This sequence encodes CATQRDMNTEAFF.

A single count supports this clone. V and J are TRBV27 and TRBJ1-5; perhaps TRBD1 as D (5 bases). CDR1 is MNHEY, CDR2 SMNVEV, per germline (reference sequence). The germline V and J ends were trimmed by 3 bases and 2 bases, with 11 bases remaining between them. The CDR3 is made up of 15 amino acids. The CDR3, as DNA: TGTGCCAGCAGTTTGTCAGGGAGGCGCAATCAGCCCCAGCATTTT. Translated, it gives CASSLSGRRNQPQHF.

The sample holds a few counts of this clone. The J gene is TRBJ1-1, the V gene TRBV4-1, with 8 nucleotides matching TRBD1. The CDR3 is made up of 12 amino acids. Per germline, CDR1 MGHRA and CDR2 YSYEKL. The V gene end was trimmed by 8 bases and the J gene end by 4 bases; junction bases not matched to a gene: 3. The CDR3 protein is CASGQGGTEAFF. In nucleotides, the CDR3 is TGCGCCAGCGGACAGGGAGGCACTGAAGCTTTCTTT.

The rearrangement links TRBV27 to TRBJ2-5, with D hard to call. The ends were cut back, 6 bases at V and 5 bases at J, with 16 bases in the middle. Germline assignment: CDR1 MNHEY and CDR2 SMNVEV (reference sequence). The CDR3 covers 14 residues. The CDR3 spells CASSGLGIGETQYF. The DNA for the CDR3 is TGTGCCAGCAGCGGTTTGGGGATCGGTGAGACCCAGTACTTC.

This chain connects TRBV5-4 to TRBJ2-7, with TRBD1 as a possible D gene (6 bases). The V gene lost 0 bases and the J gene lost 2 bases, with 6 bases spanning the gap. The CDR3 sequence is 13 residues long. Looked up from germline, CDR1 is SGHNT and CDR2 is YYREEE (reference sequence). The CDR3 DNA is TGTGCCAGCAGCTTGGACAGGGCCTACGAGCAGTACTTC. It translates to CASSLDRAYEQYF. Full variable domain (missing parts from reference TRBV5-4 and TRBJ2-7): ETGVTQSPTHLIKTRGQQVTLRCSSQSGHNTVSWYQQALGQGPQFIFQYYREEENGRGNFPPRFSGLQFPNYSSELNVNALELDDSALYLCASSLDRAYEQYFGPGTRLTVT.

The rearrangement joins TRBV7-3 to TRBJ2-7; a possible D gene is TRBD2 (5 bases). Germline CDR1 and CDR2: SGHTA and FQGTGA. The CDR3 has 18 amino acids. V was trimmed by 1 base and J by 0 bases, leaving 19 bases between them. This CDR3 is CASSLNPPLVGSSYEQYF. DNA for the CDR3: TGTGCCAGCAGCTTAAACCCCCCACTAGTCGGCAGCTCCTACGAGCAGTACTTC.

The chain employs TRBV6-5 and TRBJ2-6, with D unresolved. Germline CDR1 is MNHEY and CDR2 is SVGAGI. CDR3 length: 15 residues. Trimming cost V 2 bases and J 2 bases, with 7 bases left between them. In nucleotides, the CDR3 is TGTGCCAGCAGTTACAGGAGCGCTGGGGCCAACGTCCTGACTTTC. Its translation: CASSYRSAGANVLTF.

V gene TRBV9 combines with J gene TRBJ2-1; D is ambiguous. The CDR3 runs 13 residues. From germline, CDR1 is SGDLS and CDR2 YYNGEE. Deletions cut 2 bases from V and 2 bases from J, with 5 bases between. The CDR3 bases are TGTGCCAGCAGCGTCGGCGCCTACAATGAGCAGTTCTTC. Protein sequence: CASSVGAYNEQFF. Full variable domain (outside the CDR3, taken from reference TRBV9 and TRBJ2-1): DSGVTQTPKHLITATGQRVTLRCSPRSGDLSVYWYQQSLDQGLQFLIQYYNGEERAKGNILERFSAQQFPDLHSELNLSSLELGDSALYFCASSVGAYNEQFFGPGTRLTVL.

Worth noting for this clone: The junction differs from germline at one of its ends, possibly a read error. The J gene is TRBJ2-7, the V gene TRBV6-1, with unresolved D. Germline-derived CDR1 and CDR2 are MNHNS and SASEGT. CDR3 length: 12 residues. CDR3 in amino acids: CASREDNYEQYF. The CDR3 DNA sequence: TGTGCCAGCAGGGAAGACAATTACGAGCAGTACTTC.

The rearrangement joins TRBV5-8 to TRBJ2-5; TRBD2 aligns across 11 bases. CDR3 size: 16 residues. V shed 0 bases and J 3 bases; nucleotides not matched to a gene: 4. From germline, CDR1 is SGHTS and CDR2 YDEGEE. CDR3 in amino acids: CASSLGTSGFKETQYF. CDR3 DNA: TGTGCCAGCAGCTTGGGGACTAGCGGGTTTAAAGAGACCCAGTACTTC. The variable domain in full, completed from reference TRBV5-8 and TRBJ2-5, reads EAGVTQSPTHLIKTRGQQATLRCSPISGHTSVYWYQQALGLGLQFLLWYDEGEERNRGNFPPRFSGRQFPNYSSELNVNALELEDSALYLCASSLGTSGFKETQYFGPGTRLLVL.

The gene calls are TRBV5-1 and TRBJ2-1; 8 bases fit TRBD2. With 6 bases clipped from V and 7 bases from J, the junction kept 12 bases outside the gene matches. Germline values: CDR1 SGHRS, CDR2 YFSETQ. This CDR3 has 15 residues. In nucleotides, the CDR3 is TGCGCCAGCACCATTACGAGCGGGAGAGGGAATGAGCAGTTCTTC. This translates into CASTITSGRGNEQFF.

This clone has only a few counts. The chain joins TRBV20-1 to TRBJ1-1; D not certain. Germline loops: CDR1 DFQATT, CDR2 SNEGSKA (reference sequence). The CDR3 spans 11 residues. V was clipped by 7 bases and J by 1 base, with 7 bases between them. CDR3 loop: CSGLRNTEAFF. As DNA, the CDR3 is TGCAGTGGCCTACGGAACACTGAAGCTTTCTTT.

The chain carries TRBV13 and TRBJ1-5, with D unclear. This CDR3 is 15 amino acids long. The ends were cut back, 0 bases at V and 4 bases at J, with 10 bases in the middle. Germline CDR1 reads PRHDT; CDR2 reads FYEKMQ (reference sequence). In DNA, the CDR3 is TGTGCCAGCAGCTTAGGCCTGGCTGATAATCAGCCCCAGCATTTT. It is translated as CASSLGLADNQPQHF.